This TCR beta chain was retrieved from a study of shared clonotypes between healthy human individuals. Looking at the study overall: There were three CD4 naive, three CD4 memory, two CD8 naive and one CD8 memory plates per donor.

Each sample came from a Caucasian adult donor living in Nashville, Tennessee. This clone was observed a single time. Its antigen is unidentified. Germline values: CDR1 SGHAT, CDR2 FQNNGV. The V segment lost 6 bases and the J segment 7 bases; nucleotides outside the gene matches: 2. The CDR3 length is 14 residues. Some clones are missing from TCRdb's copy, which holds only in-frame ones; the method was immunoSEQ multiplex PCR. The sample includes around 1.1 million clones, 60% to 85% of them seen just once. The study's findings and limits: Some clonotypes were shared by all four sorted-subset donors, while others were not shared. The non-shared ones had lower generation probabilities than the shared ones. Memory subsets generally showed lower estimated richness than naive subsets.

The sequencing input was memory CD4+ T cells from PBMCs. Specified subset: CD45RA-negative fraction. The V call is TRBV11-2, the J call TRBJ2-3; the match to TRBD2 covers 15 bases. This sequence was found in a man between 18 and 35 years old in good health. Some clones in this sample may be carry-over from other donors' samples. The CDR3 sequence is CASRGLAGGYTQYF. For the CDR3, the DNA is TGTGCCAGCAGGGGACTAGCGGGAGGTTATACGCAGTATTTT. The full variable domain, in which reference TRBV11-2 and TRBJ2-3 provide the parts outside the CDR3, is EAGVAQSPRYKIIEKRQSVAFWCNPISGHATLYWYQQILGQGPKLLIQFQNNGVVDDSQLPKDRFSAERLKGVDSTLKIQPAKLEDSAVYLCASRGLAGGYTQYFGPGTRLTVL.